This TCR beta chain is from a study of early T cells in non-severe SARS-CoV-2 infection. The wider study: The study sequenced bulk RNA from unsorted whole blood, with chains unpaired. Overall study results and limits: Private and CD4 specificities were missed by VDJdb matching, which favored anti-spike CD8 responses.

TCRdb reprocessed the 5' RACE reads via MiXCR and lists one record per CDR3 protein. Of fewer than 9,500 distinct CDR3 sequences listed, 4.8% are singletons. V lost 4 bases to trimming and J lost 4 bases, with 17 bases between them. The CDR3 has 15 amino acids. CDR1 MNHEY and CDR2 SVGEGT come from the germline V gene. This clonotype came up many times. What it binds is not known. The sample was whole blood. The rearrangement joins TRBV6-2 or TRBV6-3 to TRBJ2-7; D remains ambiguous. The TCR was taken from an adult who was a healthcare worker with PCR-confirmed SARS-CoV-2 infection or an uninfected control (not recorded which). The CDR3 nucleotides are TGTGCCAGCAGTTCCCGGAGCCGGCCGCCATACGAGCAGTACGTC. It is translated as CASSSRSRPPYEQYV.